Following are 16 T cell receptor beta chains from one sample sequenced in a study of post-analysis software for immune sequencing data (dated by TCRdb to about 2015). Preparation of the library involved PCR. TCRdb records Illumina HiSeq 2500 as the sequencer. To reduce PCR and sequencing biases, unique molecular identifiers were incorporated into the TCR beta cDNA libraries. TCRdb ran its own pipeline on the public reads, namely fastp trimming at Q25 and MiXCR clone calling, and kept in-frame beta chains. Each entry is one CDR3 protein sequence, shown with its most common DNA and genes. Within this sample are fewer than 600,000 distinct CDR3 sequences, with approximately 45% of them counted one time only. Of the sample, 9% to 13% falls within the top ten clones. Findings and caveats that apply to the study as a whole: Significantly higher frequencies in patients than in controls were found for a handful of TRBV segments, including TRBV5-6, TRBV5-1 and TRBV20-1.

No antigen has been identified for these receptors. Sequencing was done on a sample of blood. The origin of the receptors is a girl aged 5 to 17 with multiple sclerosis.

This chain connects TRBV6-5 to TRBJ2-7; no reliable D call. Trimming took 0 bases from V and 2 from J, leaving 11 bases between them. The CDR3 covers 15 residues. Germline V gene data show CDR1 as MNHEY and CDR2 as SVGAGI. CDR3 protein: CASSYSKGGAYEQYF. The CDR3 nucleotides are TGTGCCAGCAGTTACTCGAAGGGCGGAGCCTACGAGCAGTACTTC.

The chain is built from TRBV2 and TRBJ1-5; 9 bases line up with TRBD1. The ends lost 3 bases at V and 3 bases at J; junction bases unmatched: 6. Germline V gene data show CDR1 as SNHLY and CDR2 as FYNNEI. The CDR3 loop spans 16 amino acids. The CDR3 DNA reads TGTGCCAGCAGTGAGCCACAGGGGGCTGACAATCAGCCCCAGCATTTT. It specifies CASSEPQGADNQPQHF.

The chain couples TRBV7-9 to TRBJ2-1; 7 nucleotides align to TRBD2. The CDR3 sequence is 14 residues long. The junction had 4 bases not matched to a gene; V was cut back by 5 bases and J by 3 bases. Germline CDR1 is SEHNR and CDR2 is FQNEAQ (reference sequence). The chain's CDR3 is CASSQAGHYNEQFF. CDR3 DNA: TGTGCCAGCAGCCAAGCGGGGCACTACAATGAGCAGTTCTTC.

The rearrangement uses TRBV11-1 and TRBJ1-1; no firm D call. The V gene lost 1 base and the J gene lost 4 bases, with 10 bases spanning the gap. This CDR3 is built from 14 residues. Germline CDR1 reads SGHAT; CDR2 reads FQDESV (reference sequence). CDR3 sequence: CASSLGLMGTEAFF. In DNA form, the CDR3 reads TGTGCCAGCAGCTTAGGCCTAATGGGCACTGAAGCTTTCTTT.

The chain employs TRBV15 and TRBJ2-1, with 10 bases lining up with TRBD1. The trim removed 4 bases at V and 6 bases at J, leaving 9 bases unmatched. This CDR3 is built from 16 residues. Germline CDR1 LNHNV, CDR2 YYDKDF (reference sequence). For the CDR3, the DNA is TGTGCCACCAGCATCCCGGGACAGGGGCTCCGCAATGAGCAGTTCTTC. It specifies CATSIPGQGLRNEQFF.

This clonotype has a handful of counts. V is TRBV20-1 and J is TRBJ2-1; 7 nucleotides line up with TRBD2. Germline V gene sequence: CDR1 DFQATT, CDR2 SNEGSKA (reference sequence). The ends lost 3 bases at V and 4 bases at J; junction bases unmatched: 9. The CDR3 runs 15 residues. The CDR3 protein is CSARETSSGYNEQFF. The CDR3 bases are TGCAGTGCTAGGGAGACTAGCAGCGGTTACAATGAGCAGTTCTTC.

This clonotype turned up a few times. The rearrangement uses TRBV12-3 or TRBV12-4 and TRBJ1-1; D call uncertain. CDR3 size: 14 residues. With 6 bases removed from V and 2 bases from J, the gap between germline ends came to 13 bases. The CDR3: CASSPRGFNTEAFF. Here the CDR3 DNA reads TGTGCCAGCAGCCCACGCGGCTTCAACACTGAAGCTTTCTTT.

In its sample, this clonotype was seen many times. This CDR3 reads CSVEGGASDNEQFF. In DNA, the CDR3 is TGCAGCGTTGAAGGAGGGGCTAGCGATAATGAGCAGTTCTTC. The chain carries TRBV29-1 and TRBJ2-1, with TRBD2 as a possible D gene (6 bases). The length of the CDR3 is 14 residues. The germline gives CDR1 SQVTM, CDR2 ANQGSEA. Trimming cost V 1 base and J 7 bases, with 14 bases left between them.

This clonotype showed up just a few times. This rearrangement joins TRBV28 to TRBJ2-1, with TRBD2 matching over 9 bases. Germline assignment: CDR1 MDHEN and CDR2 SYDVKM. This CDR3 comprises 16 residues. With V trimmed by 7 bases and J by 6 bases, 13 bases remained unmatched. For the CDR3, the DNA is TGTGCCAGCATCCAGCTGGGCGGGACTAGCAGCAATGAGCAGTTCTTC. Its translation: CASIQLGGTSSNEQFF. The whole variable domain, filled in from reference TRBV28 and TRBJ2-1, reads DVKVTQSSRYLVKRTGEKVFLECVQDMDHENMFWYRQDPGLGLRLIYFSYDVKMKEKGDIPEGYSVSREKKERFSLILESASTNQTSMYLCASIQLGGTSSNEQFFGPGTRLTVL.

The chain is built from TRBV20-1 and TRBJ2-5, with 7 positions matching TRBD2. CDR1 DFQATT and CDR2 SNEGSKA come from the germline V gene (reference sequence). V dropped 5 bases and J dropped 5; count of bases not matched to a gene: 2. This CDR3 comprises 11 residues. CDR3 DNA sequence: TGCAGTGCTTGGGAGGGGGAGACCCAGTACTTC. It translates to CSAWEGETQYF.

The CDR3 loop is CASSQDGQGRPGGELFF. For the CDR3, the DNA is TGCGCCAGCAGCCAAGATGGACAGGGGAGGCCGGGCGGGGAGCTGTTTTTT. The chain joins TRBV4-1 to TRBJ2-2; 9 positions match TRBD1. V dropped 0 bases and J dropped 7; count of bases not matched to a gene: 9. Germline values: CDR1 MGHRA, CDR2 YSYEKL. The CDR3 extends over 17 amino acids.

The chain has TRBV18 and TRBJ1-1, with 7 bases matching TRBD1. After removal of 3 bases from V and 1 base from J, the junction contained 8 bases not matched to a gene. There are 16 residues in the CDR3. From germline, CDR1 is KGHSH and CDR2 LQKENI. The CDR3 coding sequence is TGTGCCAGCTCACCGAGGGACAGTTCTCCGAACACTGAAGCTTTCTTT. It specifies CASSPRDSSPNTEAFF.

The sample holds a few counts of this clonotype. This chain connects TRBV2 to TRBJ2-1, with 13 nucleotides matching TRBD2. Germline V gene data show CDR1 as SNHLY and CDR2 as FYNNEI. J was trimmed by 9 bases and V by 7 bases; bases with no gene match: 12. The CDR3 runs 16 residues. CDR3: CASKAFRTSGSFEQFF. As DNA, the CDR3 is TGTGCCAGCAAGGCCTTTAGGACTAGCGGGAGTTTTGAGCAGTTCTTC. The full variable domain, its missing parts supplied by reference TRBV2 and TRBJ2-1, is EPEVTQTPSHQVTQMGQEVILRCVPISNHLYFYWYRQILGQKVEFLVSFYNNEISEKSEIFDDQFSVERPDGSNFTLKIRSTKLEDSAMYFCASKAFRTSGSFEQFFGPGTRLTVL.

The rearrangement links TRBV5-1 to TRBJ2-1; D is unclear. The CDR3 covers 14 residues. The germline CDR1 and CDR2 sequences are SGHRS and YFSETQ. With 1 base removed from V and 6 bases from J, the gap between germline ends came to 11 bases. DNA of the CDR3: TGCGCCAGCAGCTTGTCCTTCTCCCCCAATGAGCAGTTCTTC. This encodes CASSLSFSPNEQFF. Variable domain in full (rest from reference TRBV5-1 and TRBJ2-1): KAGVTQTPRYLIKTRGQQVTLSCSPISGHRSVSWYQQTPGQGLQFLFEYFSETQRNKGNFPGRFSGRQFSNSRSEMNVSTLELGDSALYLCASSLSFSPNEQFFGPGTRLTVL.

This clonotype appeared a single time. The V call is TRBV20-1, the J call TRBJ2-5, with a weak D call TRBD1 (6 bases). CDR1 is DFQATT and CDR2 is SNEGSKA in the germline V gene (reference sequence). Trimming shortened V by 1 base and J by 2 bases, and 11 bases separated the two germline ends. This CDR3 is 14 amino acids long. The CDR3 sequence: CSARGTVQQETQYF. CDR3 in DNA: TGCAGTGCTAGAGGGACAGTCCAACAAGAGACCCAGTACTTC.

This clonotype was counted a few times. The V and J genes are TRBV3-1 and TRBJ2-1; D gene unclear. V lost 4 bases and J lost 10, with 14 bases in between. CDR1 LGHDT and CDR2 YNNKEL come from the germline V gene (reference sequence). This CDR3 has 13 amino acids. The CDR3: CASSLTLEREQFF. CDR3 bases: TGTGCCAGCAGCCTCACGCTGGAGCGAGAGCAGTTCTTC.